A selection of T cell receptor beta chains follows, all from one sample in a study of T cell responses to AZD1222 COVID-19 vaccine. Libraries were prepared by immunoSEQ multiplex PCR; TCRdb keeps only in-frame clonotypes and omits some of them. The table records about 90,000 clones, around 89% of them present only once. This material consisted of peripheral blood, taken 28 days after the second AZD1222 dose. These receptors originate from an adult who received the AZD1222 COVID-19 vaccine. CDR3s include the opening cysteine and the closing phenylalanine or tryptophan. A D gene is named only where the DNA matches it firmly. Size is omitted from some rows. Given values are once, few, many or a class for expanded clones.

CDR3 DNA | CDR3 protein | V gene | clone size | D gene | J gene
TGTGCCAGCAGCCAAGGCCCTAGCGGGGGGGCCAATGAGCAGTTCTTC | CASSQGPSGGANEQFF | TRBV3-1/TRBV3-2 | once | TRBD2 | TRBJ2-1
TGTGCCAATAGTATGGGCAGTGGGACTGAAGCTTTCTTT | CANSMGSGTEAFF | TRBV19 | . | . | TRBJ1-1
TGTGCCAGCAGCGGTCGCGGGGGGGGAGCTGAAGCTTTCTTT | CASSGRGGGAEAFF | TRBV5-4 | . | . | TRBJ1-1
TGTGCCAGCAGGGCCGCCGGGACAGGGGTTTTGAGCAATCAGCCCCAGCATTTT | CASRAAGTGVLSNQPQHF | TRBV2 | . | TRBD1 | TRBJ1-5
TGTGCCAGTAGTATAGGAACAGGGCGTCCGAATGAGCAGTTCTTC | CASSIGTGRPNEQFF | TRBV19 | . | . | TRBJ2-1
TGTGCCAGTAATCGGGCCTCTGGGGCCAACGTCCTGACTTTC | CASNRASGANVLTF | TRBV19 | . | . | TRBJ2-6
TGTGCCAGTAGTCCCCGTGGCTACAATGAGCAGTTCTTC | CASSPRGYNEQFF | TRBV19 | few | . | TRBJ2-1
TGTGCCAGCAGATCAGGGGGCGATGGCTACACCTTC | CASRSGGDGYTF | TRBV2 | once | TRBD1 | TRBJ1-2
TGTGCCAGCTCACCTAAGACAGTTACAACTAATGAAAAACTGTTTTTT | CASSPKTVTTNEKLFF | TRBV18 | . | . | TRBJ1-4
TGTGCCATCAGTGAGTCATGGACAGCCTCTGGAAACACCATATATTTT | CAISESWTASGNTIYF | TRBV10-3 | . | . | TRBJ1-3
TGTGCCAGCAGCTTGGCTCGCCGGCCCTATGGCTACACCTTC | CASSLARRPYGYTF | TRBV5-6 | once | . | TRBJ1-2
TGTGCCAGCAGTTTATCTAGGGGGTGGGAGACCCAGTACTTC | CASSLSRGWETQYF | TRBV27 | . | . | TRBJ2-5
TGTGCCAGCAGTGGAGAGGGACAGGGGTGGTACGAGCAGTACTTC | CASSGEGQGWYEQYF | TRBV25-1 | . | TRBD1 | TRBJ2-7
TGTGCCAGTAATGTAGGAGGCTATGGCTACACCTTC | CASNVGGYGYTF | TRBV19 | . | . | TRBJ1-2